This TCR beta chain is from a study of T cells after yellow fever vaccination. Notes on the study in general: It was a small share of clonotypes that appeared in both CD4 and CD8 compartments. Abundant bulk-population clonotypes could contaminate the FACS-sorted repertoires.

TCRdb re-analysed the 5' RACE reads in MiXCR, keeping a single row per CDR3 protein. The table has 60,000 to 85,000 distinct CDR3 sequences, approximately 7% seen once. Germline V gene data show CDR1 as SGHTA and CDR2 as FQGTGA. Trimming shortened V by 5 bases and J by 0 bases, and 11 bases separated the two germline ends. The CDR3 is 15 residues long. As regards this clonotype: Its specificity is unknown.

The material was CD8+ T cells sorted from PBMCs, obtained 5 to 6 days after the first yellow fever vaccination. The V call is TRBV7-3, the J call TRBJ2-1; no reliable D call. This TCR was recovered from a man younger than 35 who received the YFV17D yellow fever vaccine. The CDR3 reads CASSPGPSSYNEQFF. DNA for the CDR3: TGTGCCAGCAGCCCCGGTCCTAGCTCCTACAATGAGCAGTTCTTC.